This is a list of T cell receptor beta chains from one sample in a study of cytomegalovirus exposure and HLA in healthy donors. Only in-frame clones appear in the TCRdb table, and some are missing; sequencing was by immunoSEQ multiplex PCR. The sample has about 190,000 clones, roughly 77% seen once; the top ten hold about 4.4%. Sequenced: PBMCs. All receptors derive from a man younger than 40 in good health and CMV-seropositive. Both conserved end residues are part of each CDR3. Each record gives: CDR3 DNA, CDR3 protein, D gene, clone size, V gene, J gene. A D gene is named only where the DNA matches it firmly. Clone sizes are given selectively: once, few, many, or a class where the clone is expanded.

CDR3 DNA: TGTGCCAGCAGTTCGGGACTCTTGGCTTATAATTCACCCCTCCACTTT
CDR3 protein: CASSSGLLAYNSPLHF
D gene: NA
clone size: NA
V gene: TRBV27
J gene: TRBJ1-6

CDR3 DNA: TGTGCCAGCCTGACAGTATGGTACGAGCAGTACTTC
CDR3 protein: CASLTVWYEQYF
D gene: NA
clone size: NA
V gene: TRBV6-1
J gene: TRBJ2-7

CDR3 DNA: TGTGCCAGCAGTTACTCGAAGGGGACTGAAGCTTTCTTT
CDR3 protein: CASSYSKGTEAFF
D gene: NA
clone size: few
V gene: TRBV6-5
J gene: TRBJ1-1

CDR3 DNA: TGTGCCAGCAGTTTCGAGCGGGAGGGCCAAGATACGCAGTATTTT
CDR3 protein: CASSFEREGQDTQYF
D gene: TRBD2
clone size: NA
V gene: TRBV27
J gene: TRBJ2-3

CDR3 DNA: TGTGCCAGCCGCACCCCGACTAGCGGTCGCACAGATACGCAGTATTTT
CDR3 protein: CASRTPTSGRTDTQYF
D gene: TRBD2
clone size: NA
V gene: TRBV6-6
J gene: TRBJ2-3

CDR3 DNA: TGTGCCAGCAGTTTATCGTCTAGCGGGTCCTCCTACGAGCAGTACTTC
CDR3 protein: CASSLSSSGSSYEQYF
D gene: TRBD2
clone size: NA
V gene: TRBV27
J gene: TRBJ2-7

CDR3 DNA: TGTGCCAGTAGTATTAGGACACCGGAGGGTAATGAAAAACTGTTTTTT
CDR3 protein: CASSIRTPEGNEKLFF
D gene: NA
clone size: NA
V gene: TRBV19
J gene: TRBJ1-4

CDR3 DNA: TGTGCCAGCAGCGCCCGACAGGGGACTGGGGATGAAAAACTGTTTTTT
CDR3 protein: CASSARQGTGDEKLFF
D gene: TRBD1
clone size: NA
V gene: TRBV11-2
J gene: TRBJ1-4

CDR3 DNA: TGTGCCATCAGCCCTAGCGGGGGCCTTAGCACAGATACGCAGTATTTT
CDR3 protein: CAISPSGGLSTDTQYF
D gene: TRBD2
clone size: NA
V gene: TRBV10-3
J gene: TRBJ2-3

CDR3 DNA: TGCGCCAGCAGCCATACTCGGGGTTCACTGGGTGGAAACACCATATATTTT
CDR3 protein: CASSHTRGSLGGNTIYF
D gene: NA
clone size: NA
V gene: TRBV4-1
J gene: TRBJ1-3

CDR3 DNA: TGCGCCAGCAGCCACGGGAGGACCGACGAGCAGTACTTC
CDR3 protein: CASSHGRTDEQYF
D gene: TRBD2
clone size: NA
V gene: TRBV4-1
J gene: TRBJ2-7

CDR3 DNA: TGTGCCATCAGTGAACTAGGGACTAGCGGGAGGTACGAGCAGTACTTC
CDR3 protein: CAISELGTSGRYEQYF
D gene: TRBD2
clone size: once
V gene: TRBV10-3
J gene: TRBJ2-7

CDR3 DNA: TGTGCCAGCAGACGACAGGGAAATTCACCCCTCCACTTT
CDR3 protein: CASRRQGNSPLHF
D gene: TRBD1
clone size: NA
V gene: TRBV2
J gene: TRBJ1-6

CDR3 DNA: TGTGCCAGCAGCTACGGACAGAACACTGAAGCTTTCTTT
CDR3 protein: CASSYGQNTEAFF
D gene: NA
clone size: NA
V gene: TRBV7-2
J gene: TRBJ1-1

CDR3 DNA: TGTGCCAGCAGTCCAGGGTACGGGCAGTTCTTC
CDR3 protein: CASSPGYGQFF
D gene: NA
clone size: NA
V gene: TRBV6-5
J gene: TRBJ2-1

CDR3 DNA: TGTGCCAGCAGCGTTCTAGCGGATTCCTACAATGAGCAGTTCTTC
CDR3 protein: CASSVLADSYNEQFF
D gene: TRBD2
clone size: NA
V gene: TRBV9
J gene: TRBJ2-1

CDR3 DNA: TGTGCCAGCAGTGTCGGGAGGGCTGAAGATACGCAGTATTTT
CDR3 protein: CASSVGRAEDTQYF
D gene: TRBD2
clone size: NA
V gene: TRBV6-4
J gene: TRBJ2-3

CDR3 DNA: TGTGCCAGCAGCTCCCAGGGGCGAAACACCATATATTTT
CDR3 protein: CASSSQGRNTIYF
D gene: NA
clone size: NA
V gene: TRBV7-2
J gene: TRBJ1-3

CDR3 DNA: TGTGCCAGCGGACTAGCGGGAGGGCCGGGACGCACAGATACGCAGTATTTT
CDR3 protein: CASGLAGGPGRTDTQYF
D gene: TRBD2
clone size: once
V gene: TRBV9
J gene: TRBJ2-3

CDR3 DNA: TGTGCCCGGAAGAACTTCGTAAACACCGGGGAGCTGTTTTTT
CDR3 protein: CARKNFVNTGELFF
D gene: NA
clone size: NA
V gene: TRBV30
J gene: TRBJ2-2